A selection of T cell receptor beta chains follows, all from one sample in a study of post-analysis software for immune sequencing data. TCRdb called the PCR reads again in MiXCR, with one record for every CDR3 protein. This sample has around 400,000 distinct CDR3 sequences, with roughly 36% found just once. Sequenced sample: blood. The receptor set was obtained from a girl between 10 and 17 years old with multiple sclerosis. The CDR3 runs from the conserved cysteine through the conserved F or W. D genes are given only for firm matches. Clone size, where shown, is once, few, many, or a class for clones that have expanded.

TRBV7-2	TRBJ2-6	.	few	TGTGCCAGCAGCTTTCGGGGCGCTGGGGCCAACGTCCTGACTTTC	CASSFRGAGANVLTF
TRBV12-3/TRBV12-4	TRBJ2-2	.	.	TGTGCCAGCAGTTTACAGGGGCCGAGCACCGGGGAGCTGTTTTTT	CASSLQGPSTGELFF
TRBV4-2	TRBJ2-3	.	few	TGTGCCAGCAGCCAAGTAGGGGGGACTGTCACAGATACGCAGTATTTT	CASSQVGGTVTDTQYF
TRBV6-2/TRBV6-3	TRBJ2-1	TRBD2	once	TGTGCCAGCAGTTACGCTAGCGGCAATGAGCAGTTCTTC	CASSYASGNEQFF
TRBV20-1	TRBJ1-4	TRBD1	few	TGCAGTGCCAGAGGGACAGGGGGCGATGAAAAACGGTTTTTT	CSARGTGGDEKRFF
TRBV6-2/TRBV6-3	TRBJ1-6	TRBD1	.	TGTGCCAGCAGAGAACTCAGGGGGACGAATTCACCCCTCCACTTT	CASRELRGTNSPLHF
TRBV27	TRBJ1-3	.	once	TGCGCCAGCAGCCAGGGTAGCTGGGCTGGAAACACCATATATTTT	CASSQGSWAGNTIYF
TRBV24-1	TRBJ2-2	.	.	TGTGCCACCAGTGATTCCCAGGGGCCGACCGGGGAGCTGTTTTTT	CATSDSQGPTGELFF
TRBV5-1	TRBJ2-1	TRBD1	.	TGCGCCAGCAGCTTCGGGACAGGGGCTTACAATGAGCAGTTCTTC	CASSFGTGAYNEQFF
TRBV7-3	TRBJ1-1	TRBD1	.	TGTGCCAACAGCGAGGACAGGCTGGAAAGACAAGCTTTCTTT	CANSEDRLERQAFF
TRBV7-2	TRBJ1-4	TRBD1	.	TGTGCCAGCAGCTCTGGGGCAGGGGGGAATGAAAAACTGTTTTTT	CASSSGAGGNEKLFF
TRBV7-9	TRBJ2-7	TRBD1	.	TGTGCCAGCAGCTCGGGACAGCCAACCTACGAGCAGTACTTC	CASSSGQPTYEQYF
TRBV5-6	TRBJ1-2	TRBD1	.	TGTGCCAGCTGGACAGGGTTGCTCTATGGCTACACCTTC	CASWTGLLYGYTF
TRBV12-3/TRBV12-4	TRBJ1-2	.	once	TGTGCCAGCAGTACGGGGTTCTATGGCTACACCTTC	CASSTGFYGYTF
TRBV6-6	TRBJ2-3	.	few	TGTGCCAGCAGTTACTCGAGGGGGTCCAGCACAGATACGCAGTATTTT	CASSYSRGSSTDTQYF
TRBV7-9	TRBJ2-3	.	.	TGTGCCAGCAGCCCGGAGGGGGATACGCAGTATTTT	CASSPEGDTQYF
TRBV4-2	TRBJ2-1	TRBD2	.	TGTGCCAGCAGCCACAGCCTTAGCGGGGGTTCCTACAATGAGCGGTTCTTC	CASSHSLSGGSYNERFF
TRBV10-2	TRBJ2-1	TRBD2	.	TGCGCCAGTACCAGCGGGGGGGCCGGCAATGAGCAGTTCTTC	CASTSGGAGNEQFF
TRBV2	TRBJ1-2	TRBD1	.	TGTGCTAGCAGTGAACCGGGGACAGCGGTTACGGGTGGCTACACCTTC	CASSEPGTAVTGGYTF
TRBV5-1	TRBJ2-1	TRBD1	once	TGCGCCAGCACCACAGGGGGTGCGGTAAAGGATGGGCAGTTCTTC	CASTTGGAVKDGQFF
TRBV12-3/TRBV12-4	TRBJ1-2	.	.	TGTGCCAGCAGTTCAGGGGAGGGCTACACCTTC	CASSSGEGYTF
TRBV7-9	TRBJ2-2	.	.	TGTGCCAGCAGATGGGGGACCGGGGAGCTGTTTTTT	CASRWGTGELFF
TRBV12-3/TRBV12-4	TRBJ1-1	TRBD1	.	TGTGCCAGCAGCCCGACAGGGTCAAACACTGAAGCTTTCTTT	CASSPTGSNTEAFF
TRBV7-3	TRBJ2-5	.	few	TGTGCCAGCAGCCCCGACCGCGGAAGGACCCAGTACTTC	CASSPDRGRTQYF
TRBV29-1	TRBJ2-7	TRBD1	few	TGCAGCGTTGCATTCTCAGGGGGCTCCTACGAGCAGTACTTC	CSVAFSGGSYEQYF
TRBV12-3/TRBV12-4	TRBJ1-6	TRBD1	few	TGTGCCAGCAGTAAGACAGGGCCGGCGACCCTCCACTTT	CASSKTGPATLHF
TRBV5-1	TRBJ2-1	TRBD2	few	TGCGCCAGCAGCCCTAGCGGGGGGGTTAATGAGCAGTTCTTC	CASSPSGGVNEQFF
TRBV7-3	TRBJ2-1	TRBD2	few	TGTGCCAGCAGCTTAAGTGTAACTAGCGGGGCCCACAATGAGCAGTTCTTC	CASSLSVTSGAHNEQFF
TRBV4-2	TRBJ2-6	TRBD2	.	TGTGCCAGCAGCCAGCGACTAGCGGGGACCTCTGGGGCCAACGTCCTGACTTTC	CASSQRLAGTSGANVLTF
TRBV5-1	TRBJ2-3	TRBD2	.	TGCGCCAGCAGCTTGGATCCAGCGGGGGGCCCGACTAGCACAGATACGCAGTATTTT	CASSLDPAGGPTSTDTQYF
TRBV27	TRBJ2-3	.	few	TGTGCCAGCAGTTTATTGCGGGGACCCACAGATACGCAGTATTTT	CASSLLRGPTDTQYF
TRBV3-1	TRBJ2-1	TRBD1	few	TGTGCCAGCAGGCCAGGGGGCTCCTACAATGAGCAGTTCTTC	CASRPGGSYNEQFF
TRBV10-3	TRBJ2-4	.	.	TGTACCATCAGTGAGTCAGTGACTGAGGCTGGGGAGCAGTACTTC	CTISESVTEAGEQYF
TRBV20-1	TRBJ2-1	TRBD1	.	TGCAGCATTATACCGGGACAGGGCTACAATGAGCAGTTCTTC	CSIIPGQGYNEQFF
TRBV15	TRBJ2-7	.	.	TGTGCCACCAGCAGAGATCGGTCAGCCTACGAGCAGTACTTC	CATSRDRSAYEQYF
TRBV5-1	TRBJ2-5	.	.	TGCGCCAGCAGCTTGGCTGGACAGCGAGGGGAGACCCAGTACTTC	CASSLAGQRGETQYF
TRBV10-3	TRBJ1-1	TRBD1	many	TGTGCCATCAGTGGGGGGCAGGGAGGGGGCTCTAGAATGGCGAACACTGAAGCTTTCTTT	CAISGGQGGGSRMANTEAFF
TRBV4-2	TRBJ2-4	.	.	TGTGCCAGCAGCCAAGATGCAGGGGACGGGACCAAAAACATTCAGTACTTC	CASSQDAGDGTKNIQYF
TRBV3-1	TRBJ1-1	.	.	TGTGCCAGCAGCCAAGTCAACAGGAACACTGAAGCTTTCTTT	CASSQVNRNTEAFF
TRBV15	TRBJ1-1	.	few	TGTGCCACCAGCAGAGATCATTTAAAAGCTTTCTTT	CATSRDHLKAFF